The rows below give T cell receptor beta chains drawn from one sample of a study of human T cells and chemical hapten exposure. Each CDR3 protein gets one entry after TCRdb re-called the RACE reads with MiXCR. The sample includes roughly 360,000 distinct CDR3 sequences, roughly 4.8% of them seen just once. The sequencing here drew on whole blood, taken in connection with sensitization to the hapten diphenylcyclopropenone (DPC). These receptors were taken from a woman aged 45-65 years with alopecia areata. Some clones in this sample may be carry-over from other donors' samples. The CDR3 runs from the conserved cysteine through the conserved F or W. The D gene is left open where the match is weak. Where a row states a size, it is once, few, many or the class of an expanded clone; other rows omit it.

abundance	j_gene	v_gene	d_gene	CDR3aa	CDR3nt
few	TRBJ1-1	TRBV2	.	CASFGRVAEAFF	TGTGCCAGCTTCGGCAGGGTGGCTGAAGCTTTCTTT
.	TRBJ2-1	TRBV20-1	TRBD2	CSAREDGRAGNEQFF	TGCAGTGCTAGGGAGGACGGGAGGGCCGGCAATGAGCAGTTCTTC
.	TRBJ1-1	TRBV6-1	TRBD1	CASRGPVGRDSLHTEAFF	TGTGCCAGCAGGGGGCCTGTGGGCCGGGACAGTCTGCACACTGAAGCTTTCTTT
many	TRBJ2-3	TRBV28	TRBD2	CASTRSLSGRGDTQYF	TGTGCGAGCACGAGGAGCCTTAGCGGGAGAGGAGATACGCAGTATTTT
many	TRBJ2-7	TRBV11-2	.	CASSLEEEQYF	TGTGCCAGCAGCTTAGAGGAGGAGCAGTACTTC
few	TRBJ2-7	TRBV14	TRBD1	CASSQRTGDVGEQYF	TGTGCCAGCAGCCAAAGGACAGGGGATGTCGGCGAGCAGTACTTC
many	TRBJ2-7	TRBV4-1	.	CASSQDMTERYF	TGCGCCAGCAGCCAAGATATGACTGAAAGGTACTTC
many	TRBJ2-3	TRBV7-2	.	CASSFEPSLQYF	TGTGCCAGCAGCTTTGAACCTAGCCTGCAGTATTTT
.	TRBJ2-1	TRBV20-1	.	CSARVLRGTENNEQFF	TGCAGTGCTAGAGTTTTGCGCGGGACAGAGAACAATGAGCAGTTCTTC
many	TRBJ1-6	TRBV4-3	.	CASSRGNSPLHF	TGCGCCAGCAGCCGGGGAAATTCACCCCTCCACTTT
few	TRBJ1-2	TRBV7-2	.	CASSALQVNYGYTF	TGTGCCAGCAGCGCGCTACAGGTTAACTATGGCTACACCTTC
many	TRBJ2-5	TRBV2	.	CASSLLDGQETQYF	TGTGCCAGCAGTCTCCTCGACGGACAAGAGACCCAGTACTTC
many	TRBJ2-3	TRBV5-4	TRBD1	CASSFGQGTDTQYF	TGTGCCAGCAGCTTTGGACAGGGGACTGATACGCAGTATTTT
many	TRBJ2-3	TRBV28	.	CASSIGSLGADTQYF	TGTGCCAGCAGTATCGGGTCCTTAGGCGCAGATACGCAGTATTTT
many	TRBJ2-2	TRBV11-3	.	CASSLRSTGELFF	TGTGCCAGCAGCTTAAGGAGCACCGGGGAGCTGTTTTTT
many	TRBJ1-1	TRBV2	.	CASSDFALGDTEAFF	TGTGCCAGCAGTGATTTCGCACTAGGGGACACTGAAGCTTTCTTT
few	TRBJ1-2	TRBV6-5	TRBD1	CASRRRAGTGGGYTF	TGTGCCAGCAGGAGAAGGGCCGGGACAGGGGGAGGCTACACCTTC
many	TRBJ2-5	TRBV7-2	.	CASSLGGLQETQYF	TGTGCCAGCAGCTTAGGGGGTCTACAAGAGACCCAGTACTTC
few	TRBJ1-5	TRBV6-1	.	CASGREGDQPQHF	TGTGCCAGCGGCAGGGAGGGGGATCAGCCCCAGCATTTT
many	TRBJ2-7	TRBV20-1	TRBD2	CSARTSEPYEQYF	TGCAGTGCTAGGACTAGCGAACCCTACGAGCAGTACTTC
.	TRBJ1-6	TRBV11-2	.	CASSLDSQYLHF	TGTGCCAGCAGCTTAGATAGCCAATACCTCCACTTT
many	TRBJ2-3	TRBV28	TRBD2	CASSLLAENTDTQYF	TGTGCCAGCAGTTTACTAGCGGAGAACACAGATACGCAGTATTTT
.	TRBJ1-2	TRBV28	.	CASRRDSYTF	TGTGCCAGCAGGCGCGATAGCTACACCTTC
many	TRBJ1-2	TRBV11-1	TRBD1	CASSLNDRDVYGYTF	TGTGCCAGCAGCCTCAATGACAGGGACGTTTATGGCTACACCTTC
.	TRBJ2-1	TRBV2	.	CASSGGTPSFNEQFF	TGTGCCAGCAGTGGAGGGACTCCTTCTTTCAATGAGCAGTTCTTC
many	TRBJ1-5	TRBV20-1	TRBD1	CSATGGQGNQPQHF	TGCAGTGCTACCGGTGGACAGGGAAATCAGCCCCAGCATTTT
few	TRBJ2-3	TRBV4-2	.	CASSLGGAGYTDTQYF	TGTGCCAGCAGCCTCGGTGGGGCCGGTTACACAGATACGCAGTATTTT
.	TRBJ1-3	TRBV4-3	.	CASSHSQDTIYF	TGCGCCAGCAGCCATAGCCAGGACACCATATATTTT
many	TRBJ2-5	TRBV7-9	.	CASSPWQAGPETQYF	TGTGCCAGCAGCCCGTGGCAAGCGGGCCCGGAGACCCAGTACTTC
.	TRBJ2-1	TRBV5-5	.	CASSWVGDEQFF	TGTGCCAGCAGCTGGGTGGGGGATGAGCAGTTCTTC
many	TRBJ2-3	TRBV2	.	CASSEVARSTQYF	TGTGCCAGCAGTGAAGTGGCGAGAAGCACGCAGTATTTT
many	TRBJ2-7	TRBV28	TRBD2	CASSPGLAGSYEQYF	TGTGCCAGCAGTCCGGGACTAGCGGGCTCCTACGAGCAGTACTTC
few	TRBJ2-1	TRBV12-3/TRBV12-4	TRBD2	CASSTMSAWTSGSVDEQFF	TGTGCCAGCAGTACCATGTCGGCCTGGACTAGCGGGAGTGTCGATGAGCAGTTCTTC
.	TRBJ2-7	TRBV9	TRBD2	CASSVTLAGGPDEQYF	TGTGCCAGCAGCGTGACGTTAGCGGGGGGGCCGGACGAGCAGTACTTC
.	TRBJ1-6	TRBV18	.	CASSPTRGSPLHF	TGTGCCAGCTCACCAACCAGGGGATCACCCCTCCACTTT
.	TRBJ2-5	TRBV18	.	CASSPYLGTQYF	TGTGCCAGCTCACCGTACTTGGGGACCCAGTACTTC
few	TRBJ2-3	TRBV4-2	.	CASSQLRDPSPPTDTQYF	TGTGCCAGCAGCCAACTCCGGGACCCTTCTCCCCCTACAGATACGCAGTATTTT
.	TRBJ2-2	TRBV11-3	TRBD1	CASSLGQGAYTGELFF	TGTGCCAGCAGCTTAGGACAGGGGGCTTACACCGGGGAGCTGTTTTTT
many	TRBJ2-1	TRBV6-5	.	CASTPAGYSYNEQFF	TGTGCCAGCACCCCGGCGGGATACTCCTACAATGAGCAGTTCTTC
many	TRBJ2-2	TRBV5-1	.	CASATGLTGELFF	TGCGCCAGCGCCACGGGGTTGACCGGGGAGCTGTTTTTT
few	TRBJ2-3	TRBV7-6	TRBD2	CASSSPLAGRLRDTQYF	TGTGCCAGCAGCTCTCCCTTAGCGGGTCGGCTCAGAGATACGCAGTATTTT
many	TRBJ2-4	TRBV6-4	TRBD2	CASSGGLGGIQYF	TGTGCCAGCAGTGGGGGACTAGGGGGCATTCAGTACTTC
.	TRBJ1-2	TRBV7-9	.	CASSLGRHANYGYTF	TGTGCCAGCAGCCTTGGACGGCATGCTAACTATGGCTACACCTTC